Included here is one T cell receptor (beta chain) sequence, with context. The record originates from a study of blood T cell repertoires in COVID-19. Whole-study context: There were acute and convalescent COVID-19 samples, and they came from the United States, Italy and Spain. PBMCs, B-cell-depleted T cells, or T cells provided the cDNA or gDNA that made up the material.

CDR1 is SGHRS and CDR2 is YFSETQ in the germline V gene. The CDR3 is made up of 14 amino acids. Trimming removed 4 bases from V and 12 bases from J; junction bases left unmatched: 8. Per the study methods: By means of reference gene primer amplification, nucleated cell counts were estimated. The assay was immunoSEQ multiplex PCR, and TCRdb's table has in-frame clones only and misses some. Clonal size and the V and J genes are those of that table, whereas D and trimming came from the DNA. Here the sample spans 65,000 to 75,000 clones, 65% to 90% being singletons. The sequence was collected from a man aged 80 or over with acute or convalescent COVID-19. Sequenced sample: peripheral blood. The rearrangement uses TRBV5-1 and TRBJ2-7, with 15 bases that match TRBD2. DNA for the CDR3: TGCGCCAGCAGCCAGGGACTAGCGGGGGGAGCGAGGTACTTC. This sequence encodes CASSQGLAGGARYF.